This T cell receptor beta chain appears in the sequencing data of a study of blood T cell repertoires in COVID-19. Turning to the study itself: The samples span acute and convalescent COVID-19 from the United States, Italy and Spain.

This clone showed up just once. CDR3 length: 13 amino acids. Germline CDR1 SGHDT, CDR2 YYEEEE. V lost 4 bases, J lost 7 bases, and 5 bases stayed unmatched. Assignments of participants to cohorts depended upon their own reported clinical history. In the source study's methods: Scientists estimated how many nucleated cells there were by amplifying reference gene primers. The assay was immunoSEQ multiplex PCR, and TCRdb's table has in-frame clones only and misses some. The DNA gave D and trimming, while V, J and clone size come from that table. This repertoire shows 200,000 to 250,000 clones, roughly nine tenths found once; its top ten account for approximately 3.8%.

This clonotype was obtained from a woman aged 18-29 years in a cohort exposed to, infected with or recovered from COVID-19 (not recorded which). This chain uses TRBV5-6 with TRBJ1-2, with TRBD1 matching 9 bases. The sample consisted of PBMCs or T cells enriched from blood (not recorded which). CDR3 bases: TGTGCCAGCAGCCCCACAGGGGGCTCTGGCTACACCTTC. This codes for CASSPTGGSGYTF. The full variable domain, in which reference TRBV5-6 and TRBJ1-2 provide the parts outside the CDR3, is DAGVTQSPTHLIKTRGQQVTLRCSPKSGHDTVSWYQQALGQGPQFIFQYYEEEERQRGNFPDRFSGHQFPNYSSELNVNALLLGDSALYLCASSPTGGSGYTFGSGTRLTVV.